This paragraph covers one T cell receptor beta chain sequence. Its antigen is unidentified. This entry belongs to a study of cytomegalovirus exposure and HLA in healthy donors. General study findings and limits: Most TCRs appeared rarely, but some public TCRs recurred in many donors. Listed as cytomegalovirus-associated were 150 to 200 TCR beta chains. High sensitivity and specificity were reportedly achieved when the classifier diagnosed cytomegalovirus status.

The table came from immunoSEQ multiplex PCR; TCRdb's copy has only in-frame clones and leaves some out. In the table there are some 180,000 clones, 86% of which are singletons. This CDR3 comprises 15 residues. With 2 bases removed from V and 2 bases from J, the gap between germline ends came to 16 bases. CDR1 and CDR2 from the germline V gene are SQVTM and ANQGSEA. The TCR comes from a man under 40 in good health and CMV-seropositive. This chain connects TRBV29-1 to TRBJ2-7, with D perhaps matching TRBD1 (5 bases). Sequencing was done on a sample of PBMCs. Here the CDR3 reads CSVENRQPATYEQYF. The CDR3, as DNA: TGCAGCGTTGAAAATAGACAGCCGGCCACCTACGAGCAGTACTTC.